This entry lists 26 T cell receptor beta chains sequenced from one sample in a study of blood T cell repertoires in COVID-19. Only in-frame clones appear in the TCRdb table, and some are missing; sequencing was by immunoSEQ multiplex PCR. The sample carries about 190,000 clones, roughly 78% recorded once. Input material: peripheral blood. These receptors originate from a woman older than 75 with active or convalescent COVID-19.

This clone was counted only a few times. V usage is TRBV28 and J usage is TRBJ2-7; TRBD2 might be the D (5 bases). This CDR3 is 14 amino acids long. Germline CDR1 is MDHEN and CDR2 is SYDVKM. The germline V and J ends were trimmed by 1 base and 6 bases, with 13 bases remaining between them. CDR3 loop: CASSLYWEKGEQYF. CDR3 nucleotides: TGTGCCAGCAGTTTATATTGGGAGAAGGGCGAGCAGTACTTC.

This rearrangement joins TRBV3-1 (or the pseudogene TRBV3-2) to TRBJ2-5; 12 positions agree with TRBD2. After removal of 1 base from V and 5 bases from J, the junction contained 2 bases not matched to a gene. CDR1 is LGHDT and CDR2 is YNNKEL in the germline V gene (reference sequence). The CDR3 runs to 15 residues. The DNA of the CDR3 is TGTGCCAGCAGCCAAGGTGGACTAGCGGGGGAGACCCAGTACTTC. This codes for CASSQGGLAGETQYF.

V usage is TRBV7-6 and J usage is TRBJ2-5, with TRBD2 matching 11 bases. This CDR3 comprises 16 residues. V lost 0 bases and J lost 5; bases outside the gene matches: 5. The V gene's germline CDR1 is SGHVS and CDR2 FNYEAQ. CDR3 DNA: TGTGCCAGCAGCTTAGCCGGCTCTAGCGGGGGGGAGACCCAGTACTTC. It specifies CASSLAGSSGGETQYF. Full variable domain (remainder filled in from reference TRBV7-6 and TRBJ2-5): GAGVSQSPRYKVTKRGQDVALRCDPISGHVSLYWYRQALGQGPEFLTYFNYEAQQDKSGLPNDRFSAERPEGSISTLTIQRTEQRDSAMYRCASSLAGSSGGETQYFGPGTRLLVL.

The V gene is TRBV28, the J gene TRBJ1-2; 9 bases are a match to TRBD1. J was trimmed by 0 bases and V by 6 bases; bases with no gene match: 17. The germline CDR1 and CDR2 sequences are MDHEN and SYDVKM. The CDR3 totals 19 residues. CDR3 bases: TGTGCCAGCAGCCTGATCTCCACAGGGGGCGCGTTTGCTAACTATGGCTACACCTTC. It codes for CASSLISTGGAFANYGYTF.

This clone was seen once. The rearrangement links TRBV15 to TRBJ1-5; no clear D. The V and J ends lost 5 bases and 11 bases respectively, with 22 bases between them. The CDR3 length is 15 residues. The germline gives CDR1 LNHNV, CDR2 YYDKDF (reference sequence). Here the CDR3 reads CATSVGKAYLGAQHF. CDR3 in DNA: TGTGCCACCAGCGTCGGGAAAGCCTACCTTGGGGCCCAGCATTTT. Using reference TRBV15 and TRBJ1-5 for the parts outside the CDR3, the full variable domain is DAMVIQNPRYQVTQFGKPVTLSCSQTLNHNVMYWYQQKSSQAPKLLFHYYDKDFNNEADTPDNFQSRRPNTSFCFLDIRSPGLGDTAMYLCATSVGKAYLGAQHFGDGTRLSIL.

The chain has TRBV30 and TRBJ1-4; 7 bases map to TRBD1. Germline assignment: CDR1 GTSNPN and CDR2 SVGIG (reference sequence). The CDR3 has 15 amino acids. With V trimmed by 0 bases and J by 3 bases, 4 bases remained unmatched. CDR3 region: CAWSVVGTANEKLFF. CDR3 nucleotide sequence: TGTGCCTGGAGTGTAGTAGGGACAGCTAATGAAAAACTGTTTTTT.

The CDR3 loop is CSVTPQLRDSEQYF. The DNA for the CDR3 is TGCAGCGTTACTCCTCAACTCCGGGACAGCGAGCAGTACTTC. This chain uses TRBV29-1 with TRBJ2-7, with 7 bases that match TRBD1. Germline loops: CDR1 SQVTM, CDR2 ANQGSEA. This CDR3 is 14 amino acids long. The V and J ends lost 5 bases and 6 bases, in that order; junction bases with no gene match: 13.

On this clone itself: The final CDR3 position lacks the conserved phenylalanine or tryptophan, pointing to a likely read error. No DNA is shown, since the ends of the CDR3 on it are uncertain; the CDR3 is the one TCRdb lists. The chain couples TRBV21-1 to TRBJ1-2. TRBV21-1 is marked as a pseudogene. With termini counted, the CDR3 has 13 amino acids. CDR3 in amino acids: CASSRAPRRQRRV.

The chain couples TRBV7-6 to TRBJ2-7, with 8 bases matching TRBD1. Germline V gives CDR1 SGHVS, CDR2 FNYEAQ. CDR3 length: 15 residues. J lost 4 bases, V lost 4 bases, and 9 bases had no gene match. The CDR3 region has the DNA TGTGCCAGCAGCTCACAGGGGGGCGCAAGATACGAGCAGTACTTC. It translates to CASSSQGGARYEQYF.

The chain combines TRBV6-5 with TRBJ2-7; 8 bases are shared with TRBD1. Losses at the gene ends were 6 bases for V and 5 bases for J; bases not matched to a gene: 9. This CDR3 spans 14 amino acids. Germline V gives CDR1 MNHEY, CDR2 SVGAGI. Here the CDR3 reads CASSTTGGTHEQYF. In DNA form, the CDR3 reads TGTGCCAGCAGCACCACAGGGGGTACTCACGAGCAGTACTTC.

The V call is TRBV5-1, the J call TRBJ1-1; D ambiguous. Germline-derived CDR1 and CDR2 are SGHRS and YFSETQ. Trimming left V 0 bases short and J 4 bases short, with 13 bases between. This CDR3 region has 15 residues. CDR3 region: CASSLEPGSVTEAFF. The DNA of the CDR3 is TGCGCCAGCAGCTTGGAGCCGGGTAGCGTCACTGAAGCTTTCTTT.

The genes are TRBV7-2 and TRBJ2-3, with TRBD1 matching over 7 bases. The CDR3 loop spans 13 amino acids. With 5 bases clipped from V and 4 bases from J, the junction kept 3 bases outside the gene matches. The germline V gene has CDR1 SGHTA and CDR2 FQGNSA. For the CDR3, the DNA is TGTGCCAGCAGCCCGCAGGGGGCAGATACGCAGTATTTT. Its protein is CASSPQGADTQYF. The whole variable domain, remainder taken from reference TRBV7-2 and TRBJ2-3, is GAGVSQSPSNKVTEKGKDVELRCDPISGHTALYWYRQSLGQGLEFLIYFQGNSAPDKSGLPSDRFSAERTGGSVSTLTIQRTQQEDSAVYLCASSPQGADTQYFGPGTRLTVL.

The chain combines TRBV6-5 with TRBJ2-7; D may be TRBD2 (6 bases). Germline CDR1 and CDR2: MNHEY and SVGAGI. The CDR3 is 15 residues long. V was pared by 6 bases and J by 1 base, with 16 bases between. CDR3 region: CASSRGTPTSYEQYF. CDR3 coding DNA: TGTGCCAGCAGCCGCGGGACGCCGACTTCCTACGAGCAGTACTTC.

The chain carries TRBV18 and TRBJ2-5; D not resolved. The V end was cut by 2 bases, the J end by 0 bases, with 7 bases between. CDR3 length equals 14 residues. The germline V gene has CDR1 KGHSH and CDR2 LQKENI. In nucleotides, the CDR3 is TGTGCCAGCTCACCAACCCAGAACCAAGAGACCCAGTACTTC. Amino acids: CASSPTQNQETQYF. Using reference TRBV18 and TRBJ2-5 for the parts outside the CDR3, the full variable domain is NAGVMQNPRHLVRRRGQEARLRCSPMKGHSHVYWYRQLPEEGLKFMVYLQKENIIDESGMPKERFSAEFPKEGPSILRIQQVVRGDSAAYFCASSPTQNQETQYFGPGTRLLVL.

CDR3 in amino acids: CASSIVTGWNTGELFF. CDR3 in DNA: TGTGCCAGTAGTATAGTGACAGGGTGGAACACCGGGGAGCTGTTTTTT. The V call is TRBV19, the J call TRBJ2-2; 7 positions match TRBD1. CDR1 and CDR2 from the germline V gene are LNHDA and SQIVND (reference sequence). The CDR3 is 16 residues long. V lost 1 base and J lost 1; bases outside the gene matches: 3. Based on the CDR3 plus reference TRBV19 and TRBJ2-2, the full variable domain is DGGITQSPKYLFRKEGQNVTLSCEQNLNHDAMYWYRQDPGQGLRLIYYSQIVNDFQKGDIAEGYSVSREKKESFPLTVTSAQKNPTAFYLCASSIVTGWNTGELFFGEGSRLTVL.

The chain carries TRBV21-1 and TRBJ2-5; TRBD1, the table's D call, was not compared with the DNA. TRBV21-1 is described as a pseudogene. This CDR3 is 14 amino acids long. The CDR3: CASRADRYQETQYF. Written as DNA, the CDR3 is TGTGCCAGCAGGGCGGACAGGTACCAAGAGACCCAGTACTTC.

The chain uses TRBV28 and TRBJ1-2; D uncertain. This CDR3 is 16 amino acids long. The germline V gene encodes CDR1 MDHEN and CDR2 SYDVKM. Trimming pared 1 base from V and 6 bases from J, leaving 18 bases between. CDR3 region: CASSLFGQSTWDGYTF. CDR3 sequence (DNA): TGTGCCAGCAGTTTATTCGGCCAGTCGACTTGGGATGGCTACACCTTC.

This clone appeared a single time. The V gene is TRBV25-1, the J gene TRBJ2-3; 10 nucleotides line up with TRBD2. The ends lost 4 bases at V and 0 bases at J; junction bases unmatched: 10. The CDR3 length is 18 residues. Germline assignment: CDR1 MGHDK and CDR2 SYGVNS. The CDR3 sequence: CASSVALAGKSSTDTQYF. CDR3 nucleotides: TGTGCCAGCAGTGTGGCACTAGCGGGGAAATCTAGCACAGATACGCAGTATTTT.

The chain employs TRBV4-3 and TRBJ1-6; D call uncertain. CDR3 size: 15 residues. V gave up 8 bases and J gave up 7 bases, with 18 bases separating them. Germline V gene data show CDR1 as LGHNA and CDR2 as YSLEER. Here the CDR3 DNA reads TGCGCCAGCCGCGATATTACCACTCTGAATTCACCCCTCCACTTT. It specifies CASRDITTLNSPLHF.

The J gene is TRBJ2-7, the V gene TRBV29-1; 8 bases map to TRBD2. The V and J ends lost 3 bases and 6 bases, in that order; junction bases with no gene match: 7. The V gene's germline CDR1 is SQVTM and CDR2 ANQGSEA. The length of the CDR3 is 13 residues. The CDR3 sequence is CSVDIREGPEQYF. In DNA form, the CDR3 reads TGCAGCGTTGACATTCGGGAGGGACCCGAGCAGTACTTC.

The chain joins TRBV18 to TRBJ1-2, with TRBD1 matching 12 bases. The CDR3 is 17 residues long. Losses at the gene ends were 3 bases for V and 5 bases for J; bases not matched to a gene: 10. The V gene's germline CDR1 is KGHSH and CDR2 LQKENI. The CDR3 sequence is CASSPLSGTGGSYGYTF. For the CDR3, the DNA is TGTGCCAGCTCACCCTTATCCGGGACAGGGGGCTCGTATGGCTACACCTTC.

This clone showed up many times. The CDR3 protein is CASSEAGGPSPLHF. In nucleotides, the CDR3 is TGTGCCAGCAGTGAAGCCGGAGGTCCTTCACCCCTCCACTTT. J is TRBJ1-6 and V is TRBV2; D gene unclear. The germline V gene has CDR1 SNHLY and CDR2 FYNNEI. The CDR3 is 14 amino acids. The ends were cut back, 0 bases at V and 9 bases at J, with 9 bases in the middle.

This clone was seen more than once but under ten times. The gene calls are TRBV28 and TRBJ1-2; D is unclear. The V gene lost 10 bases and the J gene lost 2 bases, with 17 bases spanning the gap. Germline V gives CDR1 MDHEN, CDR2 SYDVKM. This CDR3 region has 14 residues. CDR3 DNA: TGTGCCACCTCGGAGGCGGGCCGAAACTATGGCTACACCTTC. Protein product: CATSEAGRNYGYTF.

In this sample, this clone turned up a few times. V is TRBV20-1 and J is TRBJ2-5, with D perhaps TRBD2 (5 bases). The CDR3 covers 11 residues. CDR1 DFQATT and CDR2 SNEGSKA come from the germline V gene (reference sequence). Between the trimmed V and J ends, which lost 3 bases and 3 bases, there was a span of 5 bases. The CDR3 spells CSARREETQYF. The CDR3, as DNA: TGCAGTGCTAGGCGGGAAGAGACCCAGTACTTC.

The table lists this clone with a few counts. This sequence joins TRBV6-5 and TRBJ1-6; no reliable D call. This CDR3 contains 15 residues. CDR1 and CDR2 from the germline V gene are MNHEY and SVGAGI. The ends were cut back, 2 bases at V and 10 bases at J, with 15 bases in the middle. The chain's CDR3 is CASSYRETLVSPLHF. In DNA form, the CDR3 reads TGTGCCAGCAGTTACCGAGAGACACTGGTCTCACCCCTCCACTTT.

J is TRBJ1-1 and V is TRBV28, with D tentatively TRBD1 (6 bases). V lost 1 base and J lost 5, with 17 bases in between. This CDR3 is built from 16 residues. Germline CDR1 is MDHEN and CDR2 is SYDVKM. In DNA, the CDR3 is TGTGCCAGCAGTTTATTGGCAAAACAGGGTTGGACTGAAGCTTTCTTT. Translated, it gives CASSLLAKQGWTEAFF.